These 2 T cell receptor beta chains share one sample of origin, sequenced in a study of cytomegalovirus exposure and HLA in healthy donors. Primers for the PCR totalled 60 Vbeta and 13 Jbeta. Generated by immunoSEQ multiplex PCR, the TCRdb table keeps only in-frame clones and is missing some. The sample contains 65,000 to 85,000 clones, around 76% of which appear only once. The sample consisted of PBMCs. The receptors were sampled from a male donor in good health and CMV-seropositive.

The gene calls are TRBV5-1 and TRBJ1-4; 12 bases fit TRBD1. There are 16 residues in the CDR3. V gave up 5 bases and J gave up 8 bases; unmatched junction bases: 10. In germline, CDR1 is SGHRS, CDR2 YFSETQ. CDR3 region: CASRSVGTGGTEKLFF. The CDR3 nucleotides read TGCGCCAGCAGGTCGGTTGGGACAGGGGGCACAGAAAAACTGTTTTTT.

The CDR3 DNA is TGCGCCAGCAGCTTGAGTCCAGGGGGCAGAGGGGGCACTGAAGCTTTCTTT. It is translated as CASSLSPGGRGGTEAFF. The J gene is TRBJ1-1, the V gene TRBV5-1; 8 nucleotides agree with TRBD1. Germline CDR1 SGHRS, CDR2 YFSETQ. The trim removed 1 base at V and 4 bases at J, leaving 12 bases unmatched. The CDR3 length is 17 residues.